Listed here is a single T cell receptor beta chain. Its target is unknown. The data stem from a study of cytomegalovirus exposure and HLA in healthy donors. Study observations and caveats: Cytomegalovirus association was assigned to more than 150 TCR beta chains. A later analysis linked a missense variant in DCLRE1C to the trimming of TCR beta V and J genes.

Trimming cost V 2 bases and J 7 bases; bases outside gene matches: 9. Germline values: CDR1 MNHEY, CDR2 SVGAGI. This CDR3 spans 15 amino acids. PCR amplification relied on 60 Vbeta primers (plus 13 Jbeta primers). Here immunoSEQ multiplex PCR was the method, and the copy in TCRdb shows in-frame clones only, minus some. The sample contains around 150,000 clones, 80% of which appear only once. The sequence was collected from a man aged 25-45 years in good health and CMV-seronegative. The J gene is TRBJ1-2, the V gene TRBV6-5; 8 bases are a match to TRBD1. Sequenced sample: PBMCs. CDR3 nucleotides: TGTGCCAGCAGTTACGGACAGGGAGGGGAGTCTGGCTACACCTTC. Protein product: CASSYGQGGESGYTF.